This is a list of T cell receptor beta chains from one sample in a study of identical twins. Via MiXCR, TCRdb re-called the 5' RACE reads, giving one row per CDR3 protein. The sample carries some 710,000 distinct CDR3 sequences, around 6% recorded once. Specimen: naive T cells sorted from blood. These receptors came from a young man in good health. Each CDR3 is given with its conserved first and last residue. D genes are given only for firm matches. Not all rows give a size; the values are once, few, many and, for expanded clones, a class.

V gene	J gene	D gene	clone size	CDR3 DNA	CDR3 protein
TRBV20-1	TRBJ2-3	TRBD2	few	TGCAGTGCTAGGGGACTAGCGGGAGCTGCAGATACGCAGTATTTT	CSARGLAGAADTQYF
TRBV6-5	TRBJ1-1	-	-	TGTGCCAGCAGTTACTTGAGCGGGAACACTGAAGCTTTCTTT	CASSYLSGNTEAFF
TRBV27	TRBJ2-5	TRBD2	few	TGTGCCAGCAGTTTATTGACTAGCGGGAGAAGGCAAGAGACCCAGTACTTC	CASSLLTSGRRQETQYF
TRBV4-1	TRBJ1-2	-	few	TGCGCCAGCAGCCAAGGGCGAGATGGTATCTATGGCTACACCTTC	CASSQGRDGIYGYTF
TRBV29-1	TRBJ2-1	TRBD2	many	TGCAGCGTTGAAGTGGCGGGAGGGCATGAGCAGTTCTTC	CSVEVAGGHEQFF
TRBV7-6	TRBJ2-3	TRBD1	-	TGTGCCAGCAGCTTAGGAGGGGACAGGGGGCGAAAGAATACGCAGTATTTT	CASSLGGDRGRKNTQYF
TRBV15	TRBJ1-1	-	many	TGTGCCACCAGCAGAGATAACGGGGGACGGCATGAAGCTTTCTTT	CATSRDNGGRHEAFF
TRBV4-3	TRBJ2-1	-	few	TGCGCCAGCAGCCATGCTATTGGGGCGGCATTATTGCATGAGCAGTTCTTC	CASSHAIGAALLHEQFF
TRBV4-3	TRBJ2-1	-	many	TGCGCCAGCAGCCGGCCCCCGCGACTCAACTACAATGAGCAGTTCTTC	CASSRPPRLNYNEQFF
TRBV10-3	TRBJ1-1	-	-	TGTGCCATCATCGGGGACCGGGGGAACACTGAAGCTTTCTTT	CAIIGDRGNTEAFF
TRBV20-1	TRBJ2-5	-	many	TGCAGTGCTAGAAGGCTCAGGGATTCCGTACAAGAGACCCAGTACTTC	CSARRLRDSVQETQYF
TRBV14	TRBJ2-7	TRBD1	-	TGTGCCAGCAGCCTTCCCAACCAGGGGGACGAGCAGTACTTC	CASSLPNQGDEQYF
TRBV7-2	TRBJ2-7	-	-	TGTGCCAGCAGCACGCACGGGACACCCATGGACTACGAGCAGTACTTC	CASSTHGTPMDYEQYF
TRBV4-2	TRBJ2-7	-	-	TGTGTCAGCAGCCAAGATCCCTTAGGTGGGCGGAGCTCCTACGAGCAGTACTTC	CVSSQDPLGGRSSYEQYF
TRBV6-2/TRBV6-3	TRBJ2-1	-	few	TGTGCCAGCAGTTACCGGACCTACAATGAGCAGTTCTTC	CASSYRTYNEQFF
TRBV20-1	TRBJ1-2	TRBD1	-	TGCAGTGCTGACCTACTGGGACAGGGTGGCTACACCTTC	CSADLLGQGGYTF
TRBV12-3/TRBV12-4	TRBJ2-5	-	few	TGTGCCAGCAGGAAGTTAGACCGCCATCAAGAGACCCAGTACTTC	CASRKLDRHQETQYF
TRBV6-1	TRBJ2-1	-	many	TGTGCCAGCAGTGCCCGGGACACCCTCTACAATGAGCAGTTCTTC	CASSARDTLYNEQFF
TRBV29-1	TRBJ2-5	-	-	TGCAGCGCAGGGGGGGGAGAGACCCAGTACTTC	CSAGGGETQYF
TRBV3-1	TRBJ2-3	-	few	TGTGCCAGCAGCCTAGGACCGACGCGCACAGATACGCAGTATTTT	CASSLGPTRTDTQYF
TRBV20-1	TRBJ1-5	TRBD1	many	TGCAGTGCTAGGGGGGGAACAGGGGTATCAGGCAATCAGCCCCAGCATTTT	CSARGGTGVSGNQPQHF
TRBV4-3	TRBJ2-2	TRBD2	few	TGCGCCAGCAGCCAAGGCCTCCCGGGACTAGAATTATCCACCGGGGAGCTGTTTTTT	CASSQGLPGLELSTGELFF
TRBV20-1	TRBJ2-1	TRBD2	-	TGCAGTGCTAGAGTTGTAGGAGGCGGGAGGGCCTACAATGAGCAGTTCTTC	CSARVVGGGRAYNEQFF
TRBV19	TRBJ2-3	-	-	TGTGCCAGTACCCAGTCGGCAGGTTCAGATACGCAGTATTTT	CASTQSAGSDTQYF
TRBV6-5	TRBJ2-7	-	few	TGTGCCAGCAGTTATGGCTCCCCGGGAGAGCAGTACTTC	CASSYGSPGEQYF
TRBV12-3/TRBV12-4	TRBJ2-1	TRBD1	many	TGTGCCAGCAGTTTAGTGGGACAGGTGGGCAATGAGCAGTTCTTC	CASSLVGQVGNEQFF
TRBV5-1	TRBJ2-5	-	-	TGCGCCAGCAGCCCTGGAGGGGGCGGAGAGACCCAGTACTTC	CASSPGGGGETQYF
TRBV12-3/TRBV12-4	TRBJ2-5	-	many	TGTGCCAGCAGTTTAGGGTCTAGCTTTCAAGAGACCCAGTACTTC	CASSLGSSFQETQYF
TRBV7-9	TRBJ2-7	-	few	TGTGCCAGCAGCCGGACGGAGGGGGAATACGAGCAGTACTTC	CASSRTEGEYEQYF
TRBV6-5	TRBJ1-3	-	-	TGTGCCAGCAGTTTGATAAGCTCTGGAAACACCATATATTTT	CASSLISSGNTIYF
TRBV6-6	TRBJ2-5	TRBD2	many	TGTGCCAGCAGACCTAGCGGTCCAGAGACCCAGTACTTC	CASRPSGPETQYF
TRBV25-1	TRBJ2-3	-	many	TGTGCCAGCAGTCGTTGGGGGACTAGCACAGATACGCAGTATTTT	CASSRWGTSTDTQYF
TRBV27	TRBJ2-1	TRBD1	-	TGTGCCAGCAGACCGGACAGGACACGAGTAGGCTCCTACAATGAGCAGTTCTTC	CASRPDRTRVGSYNEQFF
TRBV5-1	TRBJ1-4	-	few	TGCGCCAGCAGCTTGGGAGGGGGACCCGAAAAACTGTTTTTT	CASSLGGGPEKLFF
TRBV5-1	TRBJ2-1	TRBD2	many	TGCGCCAGCAGCGTAACTAGCGGGGCCTACAATGAGCAGTTCTTC	CASSVTSGAYNEQFF
TRBV12-3/TRBV12-4	TRBJ2-7	-	many	TGTGCCAGCAGTACCCGGACCCTCTACGAGCAGTACTTC	CASSTRTLYEQYF
TRBV3-1	TRBJ1-5	-	many	TGTGCCAGCAGCCAAGATCGCGATCAGCCCCAGCATTTT	CASSQDRDQPQHF
TRBV5-1	TRBJ1-1	-	-	TGCGCCAGCAGCTCTCAGGGCCAGAGTAGGAACACTGAAGCTTTCTTT	CASSSQGQSRNTEAFF
TRBV20-1	TRBJ2-3	TRBD2	-	TGCAGTGGCGGGTGGGAGCGGGAGGGCCAGATCACAGATACGCAGTATTTT	CSGGWEREGQITDTQYF
TRBV5-1	TRBJ2-5	-	few	TGCGCCAGCAGCATCGGACAGTACCAAGAGACCCAGTACTTC	CASSIGQYQETQYF
TRBV7-8	TRBJ2-7	TRBD2	few	TGTGCCAGCAGCTTCCAAGGGAGGGCCTACGAGCAGTACTTC	CASSFQGRAYEQYF
TRBV5-1	TRBJ2-3	TRBD2	many	TGCGCCAGCAGCTCCACCCCATTTCGGGAGGGCCGATCAGATACGCAGTATTTT	CASSSTPFREGRSDTQYF
TRBV10-3	TRBJ2-5	-	many	TGTGCCATCAGTGAGCCAAGAGAGACCCAGTACTTC	CAISEPRETQYF
TRBV6-4	TRBJ2-7	-	many	TGTGCCAGCAGTGGGGGACGGTACTACGAGCAGTACTTC	CASSGGRYYEQYF
TRBV20-1	TRBJ2-7	TRBD1	few	TGCAGTGCTAGTTCCGGGACAGCCACCTACGAGCAGTACTTC	CSASSGTATYEQYF
TRBV27	TRBJ2-1	TRBD1	few	TGTGCCAGCAGTTTATCAGGGCCCTTATTTGGACAGGGGGCCTACAATGAGCAGTTCTTC	CASSLSGPLFGQGAYNEQFF
TRBV7-9	TRBJ2-5	-	-	TGTGCCAGCAGCCCTCGCCGGACAGCAGCGTACCAAGAGACCCAGTACTTC	CASSPRRTAAYQETQYF